The TCR beta chain described here comes from a study of T cell responses to AZD1222 COVID-19 vaccine. As to this clone: Its antigen remains unknown.

Study results and caveats: Donors skewed white British and female; clonal diversity was possibly underestimated. Only five or six individuals given AZD1222 were seropositive at baseline. Regions 160-218 and 743-854 held dominance among vaccine-associated CD4 TCRs, which spanned spike.

V lost 2 bases, J lost 7 bases, and 6 bases stayed unmatched. This CDR3 has 17 residues. CDR1 and CDR2 from the germline V gene are SGHTA and FQGTGA. Only in-frame clones appear in the TCRdb table, and some are missing; sequencing was by immunoSEQ multiplex PCR. The repertoire holds about 130,000 clones, with 84% as singletons. The specimen comprised peripheral blood, sampled on day 0 of AZD1222 vaccination. This TCR came from an adult in good health. The genes are TRBV7-3 and TRBJ1-6; 12 positions match TRBD1. The chain's CDR3 is CASSLHGDRGRNSPLHF. CDR3 sequence (DNA): TGTGCCAGCAGCTTACATGGGGACAGGGGGCGAAATTCACCCCTCCACTTT.